This T cell receptor beta chain derives from a study of vaccination and CD4 T cells after COVID-19. Sequenced with the Oncomine TCR Beta short-read assay was DNA taken from cultured CD4+ T cells. TCRdb reprocessed the PCR reads via MiXCR and lists one record per CDR3 protein. The profile shows about 25,000 distinct CDR3 sequences, roughly 50% of them singletons. Trimming at V came to 3 bases and at J to 2 bases, leaving 5 bases not matched to a gene. This CDR3 comprises 16 residues. Germline CDR1 and CDR2: SGHRS and YFSETQ. Treatment described: roughly 10-day PBMC culture with coronavirus spike peptide pools or control peptides (ViraFEST assay). For this clonotype: Its specificity is not known.

V and J are TRBV5-1 and TRBJ2-3, with 11 bases identical to TRBD2. The sequencing input was CD4+ T cells from blood, cultured in vitro. The TCR comes from a human donor who had recovered from COVID-19. CDR3 coding DNA: TGCGCCAGCAGCTACACGGGACTAGCGGTCACAGATACGCAGTATTTT. Encoded protein: CASSYTGLAVTDTQYF.